This T cell receptor beta chain originates from a study of beta chain features in type 1 diabetes. Study background: Patients looked much like healthy donors when it came to age, gender and cell yields.

Notes on the study in general: TCRB CDR3 length was moderately but significantly reduced in all four CD4+ subsets of Type 1 diabetes patients.

Expressed TCRB transcripts got sequenced, as all isolated RNA was reverse transcribed. Profiling relied on immunoSEQ multiplex PCR, and the TCRdb table lists in-frame clones only, not all of them. The data hold 640,000 or so clones, with more than 12% observed a single time. The length of the CDR3 is 14 residues. The V end was cut by 2 bases, the J end by 0 bases, with 7 bases between. Germline V gene sequence: CDR1 SEHNR, CDR2 FQNEAQ (reference sequence). A word on this clone: Its antigen is undetermined.

V gene TRBV7-9 combines with J gene TRBJ1-1, with D tentatively TRBD1 (5 bases). The TCR originated in a man in his late teens or twenties with type 1 diabetes. The specimen was naive CD4+ T cells from blood. In nucleotides, the CDR3 is TGTGCCAGCAGCTTAAGACAGCTGAACACTGAAGCTTTCTTT. It specifies CASSLRQLNTEAFF.